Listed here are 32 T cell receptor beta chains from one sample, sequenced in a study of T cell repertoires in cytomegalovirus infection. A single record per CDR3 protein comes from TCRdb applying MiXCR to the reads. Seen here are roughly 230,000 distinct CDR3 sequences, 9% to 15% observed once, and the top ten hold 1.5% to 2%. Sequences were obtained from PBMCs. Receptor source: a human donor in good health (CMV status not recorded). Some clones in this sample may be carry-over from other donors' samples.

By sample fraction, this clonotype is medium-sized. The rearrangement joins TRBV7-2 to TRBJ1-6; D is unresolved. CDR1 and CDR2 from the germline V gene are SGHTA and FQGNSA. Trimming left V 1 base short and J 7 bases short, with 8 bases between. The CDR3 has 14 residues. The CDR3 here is CASSLGPANSPLHF. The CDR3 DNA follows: TGTGCCAGCAGCTTAGGGCCGGCCAATTCACCCCTCCACTTT. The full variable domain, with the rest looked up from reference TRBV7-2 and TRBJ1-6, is GAGVSQSPSNKVTEKGKDVELRCDPISGHTALYWYRQSLGQGLEFLIYFQGNSAPDKSGLPSDRFSAERTGGSVSTLTIQRTQQEDSAVYLCASSLGPANSPLHFGNGTRLTVT.

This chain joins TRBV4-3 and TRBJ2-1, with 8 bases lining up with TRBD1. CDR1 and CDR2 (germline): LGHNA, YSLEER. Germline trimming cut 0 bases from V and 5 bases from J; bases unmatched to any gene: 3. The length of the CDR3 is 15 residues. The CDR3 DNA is TGCGCCAGCAGCCAAGAGCGGACAGGGCACAATGAGCAGTTCTTC. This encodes CASSQERTGHNEQFF.

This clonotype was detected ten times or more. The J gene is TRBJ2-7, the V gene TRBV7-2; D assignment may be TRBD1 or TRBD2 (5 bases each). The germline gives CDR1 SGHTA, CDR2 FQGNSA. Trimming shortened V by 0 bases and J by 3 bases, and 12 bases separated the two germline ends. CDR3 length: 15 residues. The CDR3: CASSLAGQGDYEQYF. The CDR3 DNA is TGTGCCAGCAGCTTAGCGGGTCAGGGAGACTACGAGCAGTACTTC.

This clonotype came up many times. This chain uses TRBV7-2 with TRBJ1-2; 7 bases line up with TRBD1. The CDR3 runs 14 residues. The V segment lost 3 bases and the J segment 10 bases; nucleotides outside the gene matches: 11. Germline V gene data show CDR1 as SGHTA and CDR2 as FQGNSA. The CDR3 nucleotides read TGTGCCAGCAGCTTTTCAGGGGGGGCGCATAACTACACCTTC. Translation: CASSFSGGAHNYTF. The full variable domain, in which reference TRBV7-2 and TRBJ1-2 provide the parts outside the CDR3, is GAGVSQSPSNKVTEKGKDVELRCDPISGHTALYWYRQSLGQGLEFLIYFQGNSAPDKSGLPSDRFSAERTGGSVSTLTIQRTQQEDSAVYLCASSFSGGAHNYTFGSGTRLTVV.

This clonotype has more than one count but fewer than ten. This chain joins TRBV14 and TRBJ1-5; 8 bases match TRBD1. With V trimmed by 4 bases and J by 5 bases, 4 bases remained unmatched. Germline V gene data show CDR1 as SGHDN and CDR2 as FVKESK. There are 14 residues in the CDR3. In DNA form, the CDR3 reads TGTGCCAGCAGCCTGACAGGGGTTGATCAGCCCCAGCATTTT. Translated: CASSLTGVDQPQHF.

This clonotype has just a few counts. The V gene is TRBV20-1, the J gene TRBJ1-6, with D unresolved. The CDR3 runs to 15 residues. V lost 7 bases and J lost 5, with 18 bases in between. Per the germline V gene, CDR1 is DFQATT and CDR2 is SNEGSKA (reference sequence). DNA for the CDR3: TGCAGTGACTCCCCGCAGAGCTGGGATAATTCACCCCTCCACTTT. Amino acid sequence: CSDSPQSWDNSPLHF.

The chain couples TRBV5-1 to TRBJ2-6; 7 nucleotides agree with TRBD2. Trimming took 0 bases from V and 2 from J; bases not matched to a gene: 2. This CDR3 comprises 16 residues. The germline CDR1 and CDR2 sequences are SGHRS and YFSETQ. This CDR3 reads CASSLAAGAGANVLTF. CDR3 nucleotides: TGCGCCAGCAGCTTGGCCGCGGGGGCTGGGGCCAACGTCCTGACTTTC. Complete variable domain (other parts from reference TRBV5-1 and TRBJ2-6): KAGVTQTPRYLIKTRGQQVTLSCSPISGHRSVSWYQQTPGQGLQFLFEYFSETQRNKGNFPGRFSGRQFSNSRSEMNVSTLELGDSALYLCASSLAAGAGANVLTFGAGSRLTVL.

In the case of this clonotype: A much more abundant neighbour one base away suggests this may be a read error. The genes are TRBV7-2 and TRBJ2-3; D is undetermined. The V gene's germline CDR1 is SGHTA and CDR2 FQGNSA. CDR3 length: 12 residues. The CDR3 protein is CSSRRTVDTQYF. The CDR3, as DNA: TGTTCCAGCAGAAGAACAGTTGATACGCAGTATTTT.

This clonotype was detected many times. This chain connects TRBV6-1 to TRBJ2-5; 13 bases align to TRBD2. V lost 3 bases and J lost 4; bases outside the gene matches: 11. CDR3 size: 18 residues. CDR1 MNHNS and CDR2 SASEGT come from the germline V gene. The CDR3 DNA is TGTGCCAGCAGTGAGCGAAGCTCGGGACTAGCGGGGAGAGAGACCCAGTACTTC. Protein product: CASSERSSGLAGRETQYF.

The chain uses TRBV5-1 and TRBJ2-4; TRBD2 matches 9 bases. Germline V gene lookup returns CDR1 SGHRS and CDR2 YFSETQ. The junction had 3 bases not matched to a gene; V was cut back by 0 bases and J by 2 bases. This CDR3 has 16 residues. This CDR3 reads CASSLVAGETKNIQYF. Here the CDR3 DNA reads TGCGCCAGCAGCTTGGTAGCGGGAGAAACCAAAAACATTCAGTACTTC. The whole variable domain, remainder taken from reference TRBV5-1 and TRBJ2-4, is KAGVTQTPRYLIKTRGQQVTLSCSPISGHRSVSWYQQTPGQGLQFLFEYFSETQRNKGNFPGRFSGRQFSNSRSEMNVSTLELGDSALYLCASSLVAGETKNIQYFGAGTRLSVL.

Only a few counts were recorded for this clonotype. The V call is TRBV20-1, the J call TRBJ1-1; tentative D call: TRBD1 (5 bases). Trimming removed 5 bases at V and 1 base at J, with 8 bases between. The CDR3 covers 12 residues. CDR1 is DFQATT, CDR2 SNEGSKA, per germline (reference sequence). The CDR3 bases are TGCAGTGCTCCGACAGAGAACACTGAAGCTTTCTTT. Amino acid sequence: CSAPTENTEAFF.

CDR3 nucleotides: TGTGCCAGCAGGGGGACAGGGATCAATCAGCCCCAGCATTTT. Translated: CASRGTGINQPQHF. This chain joins TRBV28 and TRBJ1-5; 9 nucleotides line up with TRBD1. V shed 6 bases, J shed 3 bases, and the junction held 3 bases outside the gene matches. Per germline, CDR1 MDHEN and CDR2 SYDVKM. The CDR3 is 14 residues long.

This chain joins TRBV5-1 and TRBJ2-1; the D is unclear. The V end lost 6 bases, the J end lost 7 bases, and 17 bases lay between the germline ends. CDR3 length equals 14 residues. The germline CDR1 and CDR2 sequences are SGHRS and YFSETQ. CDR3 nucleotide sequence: TGCGCCAGCAACATATTGGGGTCTCAGAATGAGCAGTTCTTC. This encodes CASNILGSQNEQFF. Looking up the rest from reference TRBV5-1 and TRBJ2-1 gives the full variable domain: KAGVTQTPRYLIKTRGQQVTLSCSPISGHRSVSWYQQTPGQGLQFLFEYFSETQRNKGNFPGRFSGRQFSNSRSEMNVSTLELGDSALYLCASNILGSQNEQFFGPGTRLTVL.

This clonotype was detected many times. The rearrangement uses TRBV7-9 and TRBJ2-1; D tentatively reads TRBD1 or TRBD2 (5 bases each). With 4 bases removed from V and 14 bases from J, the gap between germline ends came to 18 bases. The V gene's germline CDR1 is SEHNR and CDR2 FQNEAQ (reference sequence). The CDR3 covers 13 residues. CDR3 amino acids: CASSSLIGDGKFF. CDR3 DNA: TGTGCCAGCAGCTCCCTAATTGGGGACGGAAAGTTCTTC.

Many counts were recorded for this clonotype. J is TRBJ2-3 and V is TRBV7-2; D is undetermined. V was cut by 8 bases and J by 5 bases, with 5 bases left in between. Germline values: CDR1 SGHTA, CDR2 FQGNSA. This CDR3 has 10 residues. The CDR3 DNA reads TGTGCCAGCGTCCGAGATACGCAGTATTTT. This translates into CASVRDTQYF.

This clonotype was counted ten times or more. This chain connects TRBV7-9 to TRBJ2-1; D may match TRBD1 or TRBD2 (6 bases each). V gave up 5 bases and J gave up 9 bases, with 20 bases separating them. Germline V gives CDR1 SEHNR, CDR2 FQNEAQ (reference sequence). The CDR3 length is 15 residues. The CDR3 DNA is TGTGCCAGCAGCCCACGGAGGGGGGACTTGGCTGAGCAGTTCTTC. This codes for CASSPRRGDLAEQFF.

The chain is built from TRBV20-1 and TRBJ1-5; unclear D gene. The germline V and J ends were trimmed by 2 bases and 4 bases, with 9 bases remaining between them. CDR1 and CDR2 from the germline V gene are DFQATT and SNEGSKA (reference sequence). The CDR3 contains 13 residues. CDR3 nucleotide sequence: TGCAGTGCTAGACCACTAGGGAATCAGCCCCAGCATTTT. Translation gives CSARPLGNQPQHF.

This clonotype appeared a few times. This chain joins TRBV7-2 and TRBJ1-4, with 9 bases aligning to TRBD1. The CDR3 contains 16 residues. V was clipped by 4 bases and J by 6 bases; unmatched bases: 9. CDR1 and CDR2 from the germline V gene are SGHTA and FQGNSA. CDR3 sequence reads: CASSSEAGQGYEKLFF. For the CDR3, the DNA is TGTGCCAGCAGCTCGGAGGCGGGACAGGGCTATGAAAAACTGTTTTTT.

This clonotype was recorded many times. The CDR3 bases are TGTGCCAGCAGCTTGGAGATCGGTGCTTCCAAATCACCCCTCCACTTT. Translating gives CASSLEIGASKSPLHF. The chain employs TRBV7-8 and TRBJ1-6; D gene ambiguous. The V end was cut by 3 bases, the J end by 10 bases, with 19 bases between. The V gene's germline CDR1 is SGHVS and CDR2 FQNEAQ. The CDR3 sequence is 16 residues long.

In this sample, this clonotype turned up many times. The CDR3 DNA reads TGTGCCAGCAGCGCCTCGGGGGGGCCACGGGTTGAAAAACTGTTTTTT. Its protein product is CASSASGGPRVEKLFF. This chain joins TRBV28 and TRBJ1-4, with a possible D match to TRBD1 (6 bases). Germline-derived CDR1 and CDR2 are MDHEN and SYDVKM. V dropped 6 bases and J dropped 7 bases, with 21 bases sitting between them. The CDR3 sequence is 16 residues long.

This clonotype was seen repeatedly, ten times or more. The CDR3 is CAGRGAGGANTEAFF. The CDR3 DNA sequence: TGTGCCGGACGGGGGGCAGGGGGCGCGAACACTGAAGCTTTCTTT. V gene TRBV7-2 combines with J gene TRBJ1-1; TRBD1 matches 8 bases. This CDR3 is built from 15 residues. Trimming at V came to 11 bases and at J to 1 base, leaving 12 bases not matched to a gene. The germline gives CDR1 SGHTA, CDR2 FQGNSA.

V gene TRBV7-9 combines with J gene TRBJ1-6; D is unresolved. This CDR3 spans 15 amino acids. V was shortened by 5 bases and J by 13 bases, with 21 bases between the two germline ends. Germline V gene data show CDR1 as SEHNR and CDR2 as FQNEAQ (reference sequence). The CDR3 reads CASSNRTTSPWPLHF. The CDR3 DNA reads TGTGCCAGCAGCAATAGGACCACTAGTCCCTGGCCCCTCCACTTT.

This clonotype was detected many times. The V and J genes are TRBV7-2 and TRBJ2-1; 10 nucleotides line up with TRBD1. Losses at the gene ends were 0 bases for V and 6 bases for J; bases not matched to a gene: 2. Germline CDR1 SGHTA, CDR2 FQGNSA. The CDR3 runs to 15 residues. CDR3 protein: CASSLARTGGNEQFF. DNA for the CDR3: TGTGCCAGCAGCTTAGCTAGGACAGGGGGCAATGAGCAGTTCTTC.

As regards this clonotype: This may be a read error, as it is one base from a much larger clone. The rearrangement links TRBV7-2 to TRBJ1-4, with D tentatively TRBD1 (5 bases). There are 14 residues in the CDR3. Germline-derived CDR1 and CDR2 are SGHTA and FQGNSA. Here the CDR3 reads CASSWTTTNDKLFF. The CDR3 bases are TGTGCCAGCAGCTGGACAACAACTAATGACAAACTGTTTTTT.

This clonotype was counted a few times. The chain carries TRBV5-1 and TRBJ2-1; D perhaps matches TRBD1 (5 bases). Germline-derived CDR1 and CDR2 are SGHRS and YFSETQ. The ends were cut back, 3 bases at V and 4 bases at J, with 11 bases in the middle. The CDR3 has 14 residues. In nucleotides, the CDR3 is TGCGCCAGCAGCTCCGACAGAGTATACAATGAGCAGTTCTTC. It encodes CASSSDRVYNEQFF.

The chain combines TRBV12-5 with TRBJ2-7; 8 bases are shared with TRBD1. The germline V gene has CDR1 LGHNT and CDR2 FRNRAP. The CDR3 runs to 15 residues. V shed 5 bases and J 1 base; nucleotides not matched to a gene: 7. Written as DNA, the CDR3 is TGTGCTAGTGGTCCGGGGCGACAGGGGTCCTACGAGCAGTACTTC. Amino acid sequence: CASGPGRQGSYEQYF.

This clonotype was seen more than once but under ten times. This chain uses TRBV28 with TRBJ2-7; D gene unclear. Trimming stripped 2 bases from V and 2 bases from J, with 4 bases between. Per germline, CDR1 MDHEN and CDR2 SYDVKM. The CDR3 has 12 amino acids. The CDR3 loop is CASSLPPYEQYF. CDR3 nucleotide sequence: TGTGCCAGCAGTTTACCCCCCTACGAGCAGTACTTC.

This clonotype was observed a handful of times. CDR3 nucleotide sequence: TGTGCCAGCAGCTTGGGGGGGATACAGGGGGGTCAGCCCCAGCATTTT. Its translation is CASSLGGIQGGQPQHF. V gene TRBV5-6 combines with J gene TRBJ1-5; 8 nucleotides align to TRBD1. V was pared by 0 bases and J by 6 bases, with 8 bases of the junction left unmatched. The CDR3 totals 16 residues. Germline V lookup: CDR1 SGHDT, CDR2 YYEEEE.

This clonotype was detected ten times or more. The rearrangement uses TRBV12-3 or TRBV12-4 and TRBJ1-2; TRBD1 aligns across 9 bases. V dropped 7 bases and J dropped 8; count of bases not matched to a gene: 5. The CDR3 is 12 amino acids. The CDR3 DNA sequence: TGTGCCAGCATTCGGGACAGGGAGGGCTACACCTTC. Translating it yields CASIRDREGYTF.

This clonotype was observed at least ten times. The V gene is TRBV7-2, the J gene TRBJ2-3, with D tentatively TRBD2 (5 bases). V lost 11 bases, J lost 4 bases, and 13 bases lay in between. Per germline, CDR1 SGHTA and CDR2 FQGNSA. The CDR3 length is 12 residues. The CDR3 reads CASRGASDTQYF. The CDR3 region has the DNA TGTGCCTCCCGGGGAGCGTCAGATACGCAGTATTTT.

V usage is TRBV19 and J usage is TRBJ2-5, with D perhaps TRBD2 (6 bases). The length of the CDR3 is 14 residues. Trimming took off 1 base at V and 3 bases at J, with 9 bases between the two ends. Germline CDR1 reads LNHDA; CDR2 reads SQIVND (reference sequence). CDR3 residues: CASSIGDFEETQYF. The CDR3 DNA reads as TGTGCCAGTAGTATAGGGGACTTCGAAGAGACCCAGTACTTC.

The CDR3 sequence is CASSFSTDSPLHF. CDR3 nucleotides: TGTGCCAGCAGTTTCTCGACAGATTCACCCCTCCACTTT. The V call is TRBV12-3 or TRBV12-4, the J call TRBJ1-6; tentative D call: TRBD1 (5 bases). Trimming stripped 3 bases from V and 8 bases from J, with 8 bases between. The CDR3 spans 13 residues.